Listed here are 13 T cell receptor beta chains from one sample, sequenced in a study of cytomegalovirus exposure and HLA in healthy donors (TCRdb year 2017). The library was made by the immunoSEQ multiplex PCR assay. A mixture of 60 forward primers for TCR Vbeta segments and 13 reverse primers for TCR Jbeta segments was used in the multiplex PCR. TCRdb carries this immuneACCESS record with in-frame sequences only. Its versions omit some clonotypes, under half of them owing to an unresolved V gene in the studies checked, with the rest unexplained. In this sample the table shows fewer than 250,000 clones, 81% of which occur a single time. The top ten constitute around 3.6% of the sample. Input material: PBMCs. The receptors were gathered from a man aged 40-50 years in good health and CMV-seropositive.

This clone was recorded a few times. The CDR3 region has the DNA TGTGCCAGCAGTGCGGCCCCCGACAGGTCCTACGAGCAGTACTTC. It is translated as CASSAAPDRSYEQYF. V is TRBV25-1 and J is TRBJ2-7; D is perhaps TRBD1 (6 bases). Germline CDR1 is MGHDK and CDR2 is SYGVNS. The CDR3 totals 15 residues. Trimming pared 4 bases from V and 1 base from J, leaving 14 bases between.

The rearrangement links TRBV28 to TRBJ2-7; a weak D match, TRBD1 (6 bases). CDR3 length: 13 residues. Germline V gene sequence: CDR1 MDHEN, CDR2 SYDVKM. V lost 6 bases and J 3 bases, leaving 12 bases between the germline ends. The CDR3 nucleotides are TGTGCCAGCAGCGGACAGATAGACTACGAGCAGTACTTC. This translates into CASSGQIDYEQYF.

V is TRBV29-1 and J is TRBJ2-1; possibly TRBD1 for D (5 bases). The CDR3 length is 14 residues. Trimming took off 3 bases at V and 0 bases at J, with 9 bases between the two ends. Germline V gene data show CDR1 as SQVTM and CDR2 as ANQGSEA. CDR3 coding DNA: TGCAGCGTTGAGAAAGGGGCCTCCTACAATGAGCAGTTCTTC. It translates to CSVEKGASYNEQFF.

The V gene is TRBV10-3, the J gene TRBJ1-2, with D possibly matching TRBD1 (6 bases). With 6 bases removed from V and 3 bases from J, the gap between germline ends came to 20 bases. The germline V gene encodes CDR1 ENHRY and CDR2 SYGVKD. The CDR3 is 16 amino acids. The CDR3 DNA sequence: TGTGCCATCAGGCCCGGGAAATCGGGGGGCGACTATGGCTACACCTTC. Translated: CAIRPGKSGGDYGYTF.

The chain uses TRBV15 and TRBJ2-4; D is undetermined. The germline CDR1 and CDR2 sequences are LNHNV and YYDKDF (reference sequence). The CDR3 covers 12 residues. V was cut by 0 bases and J by 6 bases, with 3 bases left in between. The CDR3 is CATSREANIQYF. The CDR3, as DNA: TGTGCCACCAGCAGAGAAGCAAACATTCAGTACTTC.

The chain couples TRBV5-1 to TRBJ2-5; a weak D match, TRBD2 (5 bases). Germline loops: CDR1 SGHRS, CDR2 YFSETQ. Trimming pared 4 bases from V and 3 bases from J, leaving 19 bases between. The CDR3 totals 16 residues. In nucleotides, the CDR3 is TGCGCCAGCAGCAGAACACCGTCCCGGCGGGAAGAGACCCAGTACTTC. Translated, it gives CASSRTPSRREETQYF.

The chain recombines TRBV5-1 with TRBJ2-1, with a possible D match to TRBD2 (5 bases). Germline CDR1 and CDR2: SGHRS and YFSETQ. With 4 bases removed from V and 8 bases from J, the gap between germline ends came to 22 bases. The CDR3 loop spans 16 amino acids. The CDR3 loop reads CASSRSDLLGSDEQFF. As DNA, the CDR3 is TGCGCCAGCAGCCGTTCCGACCTTCTGGGTAGCGATGAGCAGTTCTTC. Full variable domain (remainder filled in from reference TRBV5-1 and TRBJ2-1): KAGVTQTPRYLIKTRGQQVTLSCSPISGHRSVSWYQQTPGQGLQFLFEYFSETQRNKGNFPGRFSGRQFSNSRSEMNVSTLELGDSALYLCASSRSDLLGSDEQFFGPGTRLTVL.

The table lists this clone with a few counts. This chain uses TRBV28 with TRBJ1-2; the D gene is possibly TRBD1 (5 bases). V dropped 5 bases and J dropped 0 bases, with 10 bases sitting between them. CDR3 size: 14 residues. CDR1 MDHEN and CDR2 SYDVKM come from the germline V gene. DNA for the CDR3: TGTGCCAGCAGTCCAGGGTCCCCTAACTATGGCTACACCTTC. As protein: CASSPGSPNYGYTF.

This clone has a single count. The rearrangement uses TRBV27 and TRBJ1-5, with TRBD1 identical over 7 bases. This CDR3 region has 14 residues. V dropped 6 bases and J dropped 1; count of bases not matched to a gene: 3. Germline V gives CDR1 MNHEY, CDR2 SMNVEV (reference sequence). CDR3 in amino acids: CASRQQGSNQPQHF. Here the CDR3 DNA reads TGTGCCAGCAGGCAACAGGGGAGCAATCAGCCCCAGCATTTT.

V gene TRBV14 combines with J gene TRBJ2-5; 14 nucleotides match TRBD2. The CDR3 covers 21 residues. Germline V gives CDR1 SGHDN, CDR2 FVKESK. The J segment lost 4 bases and the V segment lost 5 bases, leaving 21 bases of the junction unmatched. The CDR3 nucleotides read TGTGCCAGCAGCGATTCCCCGGGACTAGCGGGAGCAAGGTTAAGGCGAGAGACCCAGTACTTC. This codes for CASSDSPGLAGARLRRETQYF.

This clone was observed once. The rearrangement joins TRBV11-2 to TRBJ1-1; 7 bases map to TRBD1. The CDR3 totals 14 residues. Germline CDR1 reads SGHAT; CDR2 reads FQNNGV. J gave up 8 bases and V 5 bases, and 11 bases lay outside the gene matches. The CDR3 here is CASSKTTPGGEAFF. The CDR3 bases are TGTGCCAGCAGCAAAACTACTCCAGGGGGGGAAGCTTTCTTT.

Here the CDR3 DNA reads TGTGCCAGCAGTTTGCACAGCGGTAACACCGGGGAGCTGTTTTTT. Translation: CASSLHSGNTGELFF. The V and J genes are TRBV28 and TRBJ2-2; maybe TRBD2 (5 bases). The germline V and J ends were trimmed by 3 bases and 2 bases, with 10 bases remaining between them. Germline assignment: CDR1 MDHEN and CDR2 SYDVKM. The CDR3 loop spans 15 amino acids.

This chain joins TRBV5-1 and TRBJ2-5; possible D gene TRBD1, 5 bases. The CDR3 totals 14 residues. Germline V gives CDR1 SGHRS, CDR2 YFSETQ. The V end lost 2 bases, the J end lost 13 bases, and 21 bases lay between the germline ends. CDR3: CASSFRPLQGARYF. The CDR3 nucleotides read TGCGCCAGCAGCTTCAGGCCCCTCCAAGGGGCGCGGTACTTC.